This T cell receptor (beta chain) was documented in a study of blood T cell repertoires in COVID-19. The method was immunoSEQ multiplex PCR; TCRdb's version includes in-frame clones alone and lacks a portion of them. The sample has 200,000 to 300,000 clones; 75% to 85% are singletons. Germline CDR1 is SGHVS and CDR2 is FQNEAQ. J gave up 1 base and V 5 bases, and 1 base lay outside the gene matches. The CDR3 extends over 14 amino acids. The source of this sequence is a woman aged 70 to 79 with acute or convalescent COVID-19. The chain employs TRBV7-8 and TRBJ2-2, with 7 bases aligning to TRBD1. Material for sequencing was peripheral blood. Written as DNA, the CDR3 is TGTGCCAGCAGCCGGACAGGGAACACCGGGGAGCTGTTTTTT. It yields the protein CASSRTGNTGELFF.